This T cell receptor beta chain was recorded in a study of Graves' ophthalmopathy and Graves' hyperthyroidism. Study findings and constraints: In predicting ophthalmopathy progression, the model reached 70% to 71% sensitivity and 72.22% specificity. Blood samples also showed most expanded thyroid clonotypes exceeding 0.001 frequency.

Ophthalmopathy-affected donors exhibited moderate-to-severe activity, CAS ≥3, NOSPECS ≥4, and duration under 3 months. Clinical symptoms, serum thyroxine, TRAb, thyroid ultrasound and orbital computed tomography were relied on for diagnosis. V lost 3 bases and J lost 5; bases outside the gene matches: 11. Germline V CDR1 and CDR2: MDHEN, SYDVKM. The CDR3 sequence is 16 residues long. Beta-chain TCR CDR3 regions were amplified from RNA transcripts. Second-round multiplex PCR came after first-round RT-PCR with HTBI primers. One entry per CDR3 protein results from TCRdb running MiXCR on the multiplex PCR reads. This sample has fewer than 400,000 distinct CDR3 sequences; about 17% occur once, and the top ten carry about 1.6%. On this clonotype: What it recognizes is unknown.

The source is a woman aged 18-35 years with Graves' ophthalmopathy. The sample consisted of peripheral blood. This sequence joins TRBV28 and TRBJ2-7; 9 bases are a match to TRBD1. CDR3 coding DNA: TGTGCCAGCAGTTTCCCACCCGGGACAGGGATTGACGAGCAGTACTTC. Amino acid sequence: CASSFPPGTGIDEQYF.